This is a list of T cell receptor beta chains from one sample in a study of CD8 T cells in ankylosing spondylitis. TCRdb reprocessed the 5' RACE reads with MiXCR, giving one entry per CDR3 protein. The sample has approximately 550,000 distinct CDR3 sequences; approximately 12% are singletons. Sequencing was carried out using blood, either unsorted or a sorted T cell fraction (not recorded which). Source of these receptors: a male donor with ankylosing spondylitis. Both conserved end residues are part of each CDR3. The order of the fields is D gene, clone size, J gene, V gene, CDR3 DNA, CDR3 protein. The D gene is left open where the match is weak. Expanded clones get a size class; other rows say once, few or many, or leave the size out.

NA | few | TRBJ2-3 | TRBV5-1 | TGCGCCAGCAGCCTGCCTAGCCACACAGATACGCAGTATTTT | CASSLPSHTDTQYF
TRBD1 | many | TRBJ2-1 | TRBV12-3/TRBV12-4 | TGTGCCAGCAGTTTAATCCCGGGACAGGGTGAGCAGTTCTTC | CASSLIPGQGEQFF
NA | NA | TRBJ1-6 | TRBV20-1 | TGCAGTGCTAGGGGGGGAGGGCCAGCACCTTTCTCCTATAATTCACCCCTCCACTTT | CSARGGGPAPFSYNSPLHF
NA | few | TRBJ1-1 | TRBV9 | TGTGCCAGCAGCGCAGAAGCCGGGGGCTTGAACACTGAAGCTTTCTTT | CASSAEAGGLNTEAFF
NA | NA | TRBJ1-1 | TRBV5-1 | TGCGCCAGAAGCGTACAGGATCCTAACACTGAAGCTTTCTTT | CARSVQDPNTEAFF
NA | few | TRBJ2-1 | TRBV7-9 | TGTGCCAGCAGCTTAGGGGGGGCTCCTGAAAATGAGCAGTTCTTC | CASSLGGAPENEQFF
TRBD2 | few | TRBJ2-2 | TRBV20-1 | TGCAGTGCTAGAGGGACCGGGAGGGGCACCGGGGAGCTGTTTTTT | CSARGTGRGTGELFF
NA | few | TRBJ2-5 | TRBV20-1 | TGCAGTGCTACGGACGGTAGGGGGATCGGGACCCAGTACTTC | CSATDGRGIGTQYF
TRBD2 | NA | TRBJ2-3 | TRBV5-1 | TGCGCCAGCAGCCTGGATGCTAGCGGGACCACAGATACGCAGTATTTT | CASSLDASGTTDTQYF
NA | NA | TRBJ1-1 | TRBV20-1 | TGCAGTGCTAGAGATTCCAGAGGGGGTCCTGAAGCTTTCTTT | CSARDSRGGPEAFF
TRBD1 | many | TRBJ2-1 | TRBV5-1 | TGCGCCAGCAGCTGGACAGGGCCCGACAATGAGCAGTTCTTC | CASSWTGPDNEQFF
NA | few | TRBJ1-6 | TRBV20-1 | TGCAGTGCTAGAGGGCATACAAATCATAATTCACCCCTCCACTTT | CSARGHTNHNSPLHF
NA | few | TRBJ2-5 | TRBV6-5 | TGTGCCAGCAGTTACGTCGTGGACGTGGCTGGGGACTTATTAATCCCCCAGTACTTC | CASSYVVDVAGDLLIPQYF
NA | many | TRBJ2-1 | TRBV7-8 | TGTGCCAGCAGCTTACTGGGAGATTACAATGAGCAGTTCTTC | CASSLLGDYNEQFF
NA | NA | TRBJ2-5 | TRBV7-9 | TGTGCCAGCAGCTTACGGGTGGGAACCGGAGGGGAGACCCAGTACTTC | CASSLRVGTGGETQYF